This T cell receptor beta chain is drawn from a study of beta chain features in type 1 diabetes. The study's findings and limits: The naive, central memory and Treg TCRB repertoires looked more alike in patients than they did in healthy donors.

The CDR3 has 14 amino acids. CDR1 SQVTM and CDR2 ANQGSEA come from the germline V gene. V was cut by 7 bases and J by 5 bases, with 18 bases left in between. Sequenced material consisted of expressed TCRB transcripts (all of the isolated RNA was reverse transcribed). The protocol was immunoSEQ multiplex PCR, while the TCRdb copy is restricted to in-frame clones and leaves out a portion. The sample has hundreds of thousands of clones, around 30% seen once. Sorting based on CD45RO/CCR7/CD25/CD127/CD95/CD27 separated CD4+ naive, central memory, regulatory and stem cell-like memory cells. In this sample, this clone turned up a few times. Its target is not known.

Sequenced material: naive CD4+ T cells from blood. This clonotype was obtained from a young man in good health. This chain uses TRBV29-1 with TRBJ2-1; TRBD2 might be the D (5 bases). DNA of the CDR3: TGCAGCGCCGAGGGTTTGAAGAGGAACAATGAGCAGTTCTTC. Protein: CSAEGLKRNNEQFF.